This T cell receptor beta chain originates from a study of shared clonotypes between healthy human individuals. The study's findings and limits: In a handful of donors, around 5% of naive CD4 clonotypes appeared in common. Sorted-subset sequencing was shown by rarefaction to be incomplete despite large depth.

The assay used deep level. The table came from immunoSEQ multiplex PCR; TCRdb's copy has only in-frame clones and leaves some out. The sample lists approximately 530,000 clones, around 96% occurring once. Notes on this clone: Antigen unknown.

Germline V gives CDR1 MGHDK, CDR2 SYGVNS. V lost 5 bases to trimming and J lost 4 bases, with 11 bases between them. The CDR3 loop spans 13 amino acids. The source of this sequence is a woman under 40 in good health. The sample was naive CD4+ T cells sorted from blood. Subset specified: CD45RA+ positively selected. The chain joins TRBV25-1 to TRBJ1-2; D may be TRBD1 (6 bases). CDR3 region: CASSKGQPYGYTF. The CDR3 nucleotides read TGTGCCAGCAGTAAAGGACAGCCCTATGGCTACACCTTC.